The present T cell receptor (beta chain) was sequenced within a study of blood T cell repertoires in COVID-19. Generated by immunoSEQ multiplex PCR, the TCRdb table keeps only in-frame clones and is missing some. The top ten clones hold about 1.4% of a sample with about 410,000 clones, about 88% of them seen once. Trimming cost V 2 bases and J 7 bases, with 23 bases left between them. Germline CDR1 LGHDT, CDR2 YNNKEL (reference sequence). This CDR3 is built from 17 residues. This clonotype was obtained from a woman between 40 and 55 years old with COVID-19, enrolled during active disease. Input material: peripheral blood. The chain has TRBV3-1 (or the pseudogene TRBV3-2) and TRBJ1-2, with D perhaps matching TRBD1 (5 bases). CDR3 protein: CASSQPAWGSGEVGYTF. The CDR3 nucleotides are TGTGCCAGCAGCCAACCGGCTTGGGGCAGCGGGGAGGTTGGCTACACCTTC.